Shown below are 14 T cell receptor beta chains from a single sample sequenced in a study of blood T cells in healthy people across ages. A second PCR, run for roughly 7 to 12 cycles, used a sample-barcoded 5' primer plus a J-beta primer mix. TCRdb itself ran the 5' RACE reads through MiXCR, one entry per CDR3 protein. The sample carries about a million distinct CDR3 sequences, under 40% recorded once. The sample consisted of blood. The receptor set was obtained from a young man in good health.

This clonotype was recorded many times. This chain joins TRBV10-3 and TRBJ2-3, with D unresolved. This CDR3 spans 14 amino acids. Trimming pared 0 bases from V and 6 bases from J, leaving 10 bases between. Germline CDR1 reads ENHRY; CDR2 reads SYGVKD. CDR3 nucleotide sequence: TGTGCCATCAGTGAGTCGAAAGTTCAGGATACGCAGTATTTT. It translates to CAISESKVQDTQYF.

This clonotype was picked up a small number of times. The chain carries TRBV2 and TRBJ1-4, with 7 bases identical to TRBD1. The CDR3 covers 14 residues. Trimming removed 8 bases from V and 5 bases from J; junction bases left unmatched: 8. Looked up from germline, CDR1 is SNHLY and CDR2 is FYNNEI. This chain's CDR3 is CASDQRDSNEKLFF. DNA for the CDR3: TGTGCCAGCGACCAACGGGACAGCAATGAAAAACTGTTTTTT.

About this clonotype: Being one base from a much bigger clone, this may be a read error. The chain employs TRBV9 and TRBJ2-7, with D unresolved. This CDR3 spans 13 amino acids. Germline V gives CDR1 SGDLS, CDR2 YYNGEE. The CDR3 nucleotides read TGTGCCAGCAGCGTAGACAGCTCCGACGAGCAGTACTTC. Protein: CASSVDSSDEQYF.

This clonotype was counted a few times. The chain is built from TRBV6-5 and TRBJ1-2; unclear D gene. Germline V CDR1 and CDR2: MNHEY, SVGAGI. V lost 0 bases and J lost 3, with 11 bases in between. This CDR3 is built from 15 residues. The CDR3: CASSYSPGLYYGYTF. The CDR3 nucleotides are TGTGCCAGCAGTTACTCGCCAGGCCTTTACTATGGCTACACCTTC.

There are a few counts of this clonotype. The genes are TRBV5-1 and TRBJ1-1; no firm D call. V lost 9 bases to trimming and J lost 4 bases, with 16 bases between them. The germline V gene encodes CDR1 SGHRS and CDR2 YFSETQ. The CDR3 is 13 residues long. As DNA, the CDR3 is TGCGCCACCTCGGATCTAGGGAGCACTGAAGCTTTCTTT. This encodes CATSDLGSTEAFF.

V usage is TRBV12-3 or TRBV12-4 and J usage is TRBJ1-2; unclear D gene. Trimming cost V 5 bases and J 7 bases, with 14 bases left between them. There are 13 residues in the CDR3. CDR3 sequence (DNA): TGTGCCAGCAGTCCCCGGGCCTCTTTTGGCTACACCTTC. Encoded protein: CASSPRASFGYTF.

The chain carries TRBV20-1 and TRBJ1-4; a possible D gene is TRBD1 (5 bases). V gave up 6 bases and J gave up 11 bases, with 13 bases separating them. The length of the CDR3 is 11 residues. The germline V gene has CDR1 DFQATT and CDR2 SNEGSKA (reference sequence). CDR3: CSAPGRGKLFF. DNA of the CDR3: TGCAGTGCCCCCGGGCGGGGGAAACTGTTTTTT.

This clonotype was seen only once. The chain is built from TRBV5-1 and TRBJ1-6; D gene uncertain. V lost 1 base, J lost 10 bases, and 15 bases lay in between. The germline V gene encodes CDR1 SGHRS and CDR2 YFSETQ. This CDR3 comprises 15 residues. CDR3 in amino acids: CASSLSLKADSPLHF. In DNA, the CDR3 is TGCGCCAGCAGCTTGAGTCTTAAGGCGGACTCACCCCTCCACTTT.

The chain is built from TRBV7-9 and TRBJ1-4; a possible D gene is TRBD1 (5 bases). Germline values: CDR1 SEHNR, CDR2 FQNEAQ (reference sequence). CDR3 length: 17 residues. Deletions cut 1 base from V and 3 bases from J, with 15 bases between. CDR3 protein: CASSLGAPQGANEKLFF. The CDR3 DNA reads TGTGCCAGCAGCTTAGGGGCCCCCCAGGGAGCTAATGAAAAACTGTTTTTT.

This chain links TRBV7-9 with TRBJ2-1, with D maybe TRBD1 (5 bases). This CDR3 is 15 amino acids long. The germline V gene encodes CDR1 SEHNR and CDR2 FQNEAQ (reference sequence). V gave up 2 bases and J gave up 4 bases, with 12 bases separating them. The CDR3 coding sequence is TGTGCCAGCAGCTTAAAGGGAAACAGGTACAATGAGCAGTTCTTC. This sequence encodes CASSLKGNRYNEQFF.

V usage is TRBV6-5 and J usage is TRBJ1-1; tentative D call: TRBD1 (5 bases). Trimming cost V 0 bases and J 7 bases, with 12 bases left between them. Germline CDR1 and CDR2: MNHEY and SVGAGI. The CDR3 spans 14 residues. The CDR3: CASSYSSGSSEAFF. As DNA, the CDR3 is TGTGCCAGCAGTTACTCATCAGGGTCGAGTGAAGCTTTCTTT.

This clonotype appeared once. The rearrangement links TRBV28 to TRBJ2-3, with 14 positions matching TRBD2. V dropped 7 bases and J dropped 2; count of bases not matched to a gene: 14. This CDR3 has 19 residues. Germline-derived CDR1 and CDR2 are MDHEN and SYDVKM. The CDR3 is CASITPTGLAGGNTDTQYF. CDR3 DNA: TGTGCCAGCATTACCCCTACTGGACTAGCGGGGGGAAACACAGATACGCAGTATTTT.

The V call is TRBV4-1, the J call TRBJ1-2, with D possibly being TRBD1 (5 bases). V was clipped by 0 bases and J by 3 bases, with 14 bases between them. The CDR3 contains 16 residues. CDR1 and CDR2 from the germline V gene are MGHRA and YSYEKL. CDR3 bases: TGCGCCAGCAGCCAAGATAATTTCGGGACGGACTATGGCTACACCTTC. It specifies CASSQDNFGTDYGYTF.

CDR3 residues: CASSPNYPPEAFF. The CDR3 DNA sequence: TGTGCCAGCAGCCCTAATTATCCCCCTGAAGCTTTCTTT. The genes are TRBV7-2 and TRBJ1-1; unclear D gene. Between the trimmed V and J ends, which lost 5 bases and 6 bases, there was a span of 13 bases. CDR1 and CDR2 from the germline V gene are SGHTA and FQGNSA. This CDR3 has 13 residues.